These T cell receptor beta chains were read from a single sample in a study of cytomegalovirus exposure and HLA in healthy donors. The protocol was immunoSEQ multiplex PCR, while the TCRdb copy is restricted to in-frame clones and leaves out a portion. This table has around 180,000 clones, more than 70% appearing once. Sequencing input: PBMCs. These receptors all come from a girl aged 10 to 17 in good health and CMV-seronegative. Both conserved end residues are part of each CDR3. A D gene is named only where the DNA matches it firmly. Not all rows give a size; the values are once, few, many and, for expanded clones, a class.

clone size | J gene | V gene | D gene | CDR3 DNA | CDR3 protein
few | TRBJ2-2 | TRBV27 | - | TGTGCCAGCAGCCCGACCCCGGGACAGAACACCGGGGAGCTGTTTTTT | CASSPTPGQNTGELFF
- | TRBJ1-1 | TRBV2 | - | TGTGCCAGCAGTTCTAATACAGGGAAGAACACTGAAGCTTTCTTT | CASSSNTGKNTEAFF
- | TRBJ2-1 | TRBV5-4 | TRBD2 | TGTGCCAGCAGCTTGGTACGGGGGGGTTTCGGTGAGCAGTTCTTC | CASSLVRGGFGEQFF
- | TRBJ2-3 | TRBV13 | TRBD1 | TGTGCCAGCAGCTTAAACACGGGACAGGGGGTCTTGAGCACAGATACGCAGTATTTT | CASSLNTGQGVLSTDTQYF
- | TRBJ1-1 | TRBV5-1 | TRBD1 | TGCGCCAGCCGGACAGGGTTGAACACTGAAGCTTTCTTT | CASRTGLNTEAFF
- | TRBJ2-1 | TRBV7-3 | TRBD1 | TGTGCCAGCAGCACACAGGGGGGCAATGAGCAGTTCTTC | CASSTQGGNEQFF
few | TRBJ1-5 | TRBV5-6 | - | TGTGCCAGCAGCTTAATCGGTCAGCCCCAGCATTTT | CASSLIGQPQHF
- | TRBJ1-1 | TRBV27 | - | TGTGCCAGCAGTTTAGGGGGGGGGACTGAAGCTTTCTTT | CASSLGGGTEAFF
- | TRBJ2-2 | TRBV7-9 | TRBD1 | TGTGCCAGCAGCGTTTTAACAGGGGTGGAGGAGCTGTTTTTT | CASSVLTGVEELFF
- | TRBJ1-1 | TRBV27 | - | TGTGCCAGCAGTTCGGACATGAACACTGAAGCTTTCTTT | CASSSDMNTEAFF
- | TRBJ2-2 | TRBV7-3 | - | TGTGCCAGCAGCTTACAGACAGTCCCCGGGGAGCTGTTTTTT | CASSLQTVPGELFF
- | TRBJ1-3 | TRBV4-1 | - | TGCGCCAGCAACTTGAGGGAGGGGGAGGCTGGAAACACCATATATTTT | CASNLREGEAGNTIYF
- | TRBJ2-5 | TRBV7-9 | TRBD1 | TGTGCCAGCAGCTTTCGGACAGGGGGAGAGACCCAGTACTTC | CASSFRTGGETQYF
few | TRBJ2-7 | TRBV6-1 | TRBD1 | TGTGCCAGCAGCGAAGGGACAGGGAGGAGCGAGCAGTACTTC | CASSEGTGRSEQYF
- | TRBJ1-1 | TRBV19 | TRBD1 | TGTGCCAGTAGTATAGCTAGACAGGGGAGGAACACTGAAGCTTTCTTT | CASSIARQGRNTEAFF
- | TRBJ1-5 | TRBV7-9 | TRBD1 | TGTGCCAGCAGGTCATACCGGGACAGGGGAGCGGAATCCCGTCAGCCCCAGCATTTT | CASRSYRDRGAESRQPQHF
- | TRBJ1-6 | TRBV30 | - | TGTGGTTCGGGTTCCGAAGGGGTCTATAATTCACCCCTCCACTTT | CGSGSEGVYNSPLHF
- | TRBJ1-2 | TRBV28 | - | TGTGCCAGCGGTCGCGAGGGCTACACCTTC | CASGREGYTF
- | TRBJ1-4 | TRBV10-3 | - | TGTGCCATCCAGGGGTCAACTAATGAAAAACTGTTTTTT | CAIQGSTNEKLFF
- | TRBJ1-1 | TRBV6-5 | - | TGTGCCAGCAGTTACCAGGGGAACACTGAAGCTTTCTTT | CASSYQGNTEAFF
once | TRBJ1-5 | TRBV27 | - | TGTGCCAGCAGTTTACTTTCCCTCTCTAATCAGCCCCAGCATTTT | CASSLLSLSNQPQHF
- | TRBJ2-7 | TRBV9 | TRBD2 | TGTGCCAGCAGCGCGGGGGGGACAATCCACGAGCAGTACTTC | CASSAGGTIHEQYF
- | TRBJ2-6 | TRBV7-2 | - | TGTGCCAGCAGCTTAGCGGGGAGCTCTGGGGCCAACGTCCTGACTTTC | CASSLAGSSGANVLTF
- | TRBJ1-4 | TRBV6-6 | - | TGTGCCAGCGGTTGGGGCGCGGCTAATGAAAAACTGTTTTTT | CASGWGAANEKLFF
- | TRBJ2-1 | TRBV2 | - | TGTGCCAGCAGTAAAGGAGAGACAGGCGGTTACAATGAGCAGTTCTTC | CASSKGETGGYNEQFF
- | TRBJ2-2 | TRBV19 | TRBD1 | TGTGCCAGTAGCCAACTCCGGGACAGGGGATCGATTGGGGCCGGGGAGCTGTTTTTT | CASSQLRDRGSIGAGELFF
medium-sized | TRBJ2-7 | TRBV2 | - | TGTGCCAGCAACGCCGGGACAAGAAAAGGATACGAGCAGTACTTC | CASNAGTRKGYEQYF
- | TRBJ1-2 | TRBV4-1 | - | TGCGCCAGCAGCCAAGATTCGTCGGGGGGCGGAGGGGGCTACACCTTC | CASSQDSSGGGGGYTF
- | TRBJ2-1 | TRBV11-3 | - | TGTGCCAGCAGCTTAGTTAGTGGTGAGCAGTTCTTC | CASSLVSGEQFF
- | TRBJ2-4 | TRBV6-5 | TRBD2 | TGTGCCAGCAGAAAAATATCTAGCGGGGTTAATATTCAGTACTTC | CASRKISSGVNIQYF
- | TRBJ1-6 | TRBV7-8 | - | TGTGCCAGCAGCTTACAGGGGTGGGGTTCACCCCTCCACTTT | CASSLQGWGSPLHF
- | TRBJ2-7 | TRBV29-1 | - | TGCAGCGTTGAATCCCGGACAGAGTTCTACGAGCAGTACTTC | CSVESRTEFYEQYF
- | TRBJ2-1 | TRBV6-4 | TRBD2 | TGTGCCAGCAGTGTACTAGCGGGGGGGCCGGGTGAGCAGTTCTTC | CASSVLAGGPGEQFF
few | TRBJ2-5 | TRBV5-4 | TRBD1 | TGTGCCAGCAGTCCGGGACAGGAGAGACGAGAGACCCAGTACTTC | CASSPGQERRETQYF
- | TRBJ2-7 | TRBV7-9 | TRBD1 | TGTGCCAGCAGTAGACAGGGCGGCGAGCAGTACTTC | CASSRQGGEQYF
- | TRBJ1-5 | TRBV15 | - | TGTGCCACCAGCGGGCAAGACAATCAGCCCCAGCATTTT | CATSGQDNQPQHF
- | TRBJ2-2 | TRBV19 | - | TGTGCCAGTAGTGCTTTGGGGGGGCTAGCCGGGGAGCTGTTTTTT | CASSALGGLAGELFF
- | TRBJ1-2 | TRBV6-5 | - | TGTGCCAGCAGTTTATCAGGAGGGATCGATGGCTACACCTTC | CASSLSGGIDGYTF
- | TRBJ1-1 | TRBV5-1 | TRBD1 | TGCGCCAGCAGCGGGGGACAGTTGAACACTGAAGCTTTCTTT | CASSGGQLNTEAFF
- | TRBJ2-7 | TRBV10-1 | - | TGCGCCAGCAGTGATGCCAGGGGAAGCTCCTACGAGCAGTACTTC | CASSDARGSSYEQYF
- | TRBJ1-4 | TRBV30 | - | TGTGCCTGGAGTACGCCGGGGTACGGAGAAAAACTGTTTTTT | CAWSTPGYGEKLFF
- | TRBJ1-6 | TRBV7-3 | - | TGTGCCAGCAGCTTACAGGGTCTAGATTCACCCCTCCACTTT | CASSLQGLDSPLHF
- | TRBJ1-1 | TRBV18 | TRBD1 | TGTGCCAGCTCACCGCACAGGGGATCGGCTCGGATGGGCACTGAAGCTTTCTTT | CASSPHRGSARMGTEAFF
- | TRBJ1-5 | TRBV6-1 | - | TGTGCCAGCAGTGGGCAGGTGGGCAATCAGCCCCAGCATTTT | CASSGQVGNQPQHF
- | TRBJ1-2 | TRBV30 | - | TGTGCCTGGAGTATTACAGAGTATGGCTACACCTTC | CAWSITEYGYTF
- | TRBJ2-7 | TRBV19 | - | TGTGCCAGTAGTATAGATCTAGGGGGCTCCTACGAGCAGTACTTC | CASSIDLGGSYEQYF
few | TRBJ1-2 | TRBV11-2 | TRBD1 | TGTGCCAGCAGCTTAGCGGGGACAGATATTACTAACTATGGCTACACCTTC | CASSLAGTDITNYGYTF
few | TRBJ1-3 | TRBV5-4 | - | TGTGCCAGCAGCTTGTCAGGCTCTGGAAACACCATATATTTT | CASSLSGSGNTIYF
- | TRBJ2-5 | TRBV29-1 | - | TGCAGCGTTCTGGGTAGGGGTGGCGAGACCCAGTACTTC | CSVLGRGGETQYF
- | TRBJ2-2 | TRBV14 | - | TGTGCCAGCAGCCAAGTAGGGGTCACCGGGGAGCTGTTTTTT | CASSQVGVTGELFF
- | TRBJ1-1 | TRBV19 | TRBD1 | TGTGCCAGTAGTCCCGGACAGGTTGACACTGAAGCTTTCTTT | CASSPGQVDTEAFF
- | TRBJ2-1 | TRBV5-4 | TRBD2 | TGTGCCAGCAGCTTCCAACTAGCGGATGAGCAGTTCTTC | CASSFQLADEQFF
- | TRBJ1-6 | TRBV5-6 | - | TGTGCCAGCAGTCGCCGTGACTCTAATTCACCCCTCCACTTT | CASSRRDSNSPLHF
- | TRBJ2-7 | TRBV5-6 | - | TGTGCCAGCAGCTTAGGCCGGAGCCACTACGAGCAGTACTTC | CASSLGRSHYEQYF
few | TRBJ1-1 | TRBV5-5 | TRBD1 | TGTGCCAGCAGCGCAGACAGGGCCGGTCGCCCGTCGGGAGCTTTCTTT | CASSADRAGRPSGAFF